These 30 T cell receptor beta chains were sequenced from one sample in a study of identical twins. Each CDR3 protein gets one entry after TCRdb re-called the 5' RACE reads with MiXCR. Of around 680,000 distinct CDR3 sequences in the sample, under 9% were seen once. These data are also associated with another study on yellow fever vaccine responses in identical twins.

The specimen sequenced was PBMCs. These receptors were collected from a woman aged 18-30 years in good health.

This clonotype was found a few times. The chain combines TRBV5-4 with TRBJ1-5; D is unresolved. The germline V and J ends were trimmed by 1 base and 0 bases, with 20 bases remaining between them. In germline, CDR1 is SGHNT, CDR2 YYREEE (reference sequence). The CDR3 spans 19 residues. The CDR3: CASSLYIGTNKASNQPQHF. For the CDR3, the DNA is TGTGCCAGCAGCTTGTACATCGGAACAAATAAGGCTAGCAATCAGCCCCAGCATTTT.

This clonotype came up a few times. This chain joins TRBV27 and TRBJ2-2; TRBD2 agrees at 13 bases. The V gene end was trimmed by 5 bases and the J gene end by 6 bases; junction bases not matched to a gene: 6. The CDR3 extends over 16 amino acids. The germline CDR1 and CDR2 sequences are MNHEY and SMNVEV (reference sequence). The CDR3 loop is CASSPGLAGYPGELFF. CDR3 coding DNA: TGTGCCAGCAGTCCGGGACTAGCGGGATATCCCGGGGAGCTGTTTTTT.

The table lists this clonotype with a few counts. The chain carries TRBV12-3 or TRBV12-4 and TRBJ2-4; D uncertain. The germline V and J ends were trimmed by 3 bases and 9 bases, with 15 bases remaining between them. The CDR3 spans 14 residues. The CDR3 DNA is TGTGCCAGCAGTTTGGGCCTGCAGGTGGTCATTCAGTACTTC. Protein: CASSLGLQVVIQYF.

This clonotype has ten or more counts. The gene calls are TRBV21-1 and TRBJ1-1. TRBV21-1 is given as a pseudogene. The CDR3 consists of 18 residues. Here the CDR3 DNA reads TGTGCCAGCAGCAAAGCCGGCGAGAAACCTACGATGAACACTGAAGCTTTCTTT. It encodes CASSKAGEKPTMNTEAFF.

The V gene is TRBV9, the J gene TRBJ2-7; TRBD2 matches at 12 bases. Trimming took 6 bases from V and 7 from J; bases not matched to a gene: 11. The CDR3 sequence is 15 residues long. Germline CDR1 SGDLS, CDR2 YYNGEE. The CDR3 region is CASNRLAGEGGEQYF. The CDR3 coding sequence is TGTGCCAGCAACAGACTAGCGGGAGAAGGAGGTGAGCAGTACTTC.

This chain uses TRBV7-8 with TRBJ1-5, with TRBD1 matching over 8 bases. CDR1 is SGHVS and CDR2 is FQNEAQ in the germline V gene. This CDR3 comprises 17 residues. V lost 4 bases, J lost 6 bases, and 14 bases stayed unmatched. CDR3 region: CASSSVPRTGIGQPQHF. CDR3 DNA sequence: TGTGCCAGCAGCTCCGTCCCTCGGACAGGGATTGGTCAGCCCCAGCATTTT.

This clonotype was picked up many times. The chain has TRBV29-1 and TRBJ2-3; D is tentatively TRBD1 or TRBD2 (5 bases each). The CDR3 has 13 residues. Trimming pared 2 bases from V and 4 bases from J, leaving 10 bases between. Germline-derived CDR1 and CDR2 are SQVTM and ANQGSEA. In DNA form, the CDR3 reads TGCAGCGTTGAAAGCCAGGGAGCAGATACGCAGTATTTT. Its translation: CSVESQGADTQYF.

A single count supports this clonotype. Written as DNA, the CDR3 is TGCAGCGTAACCCCGGGACAGTCCTACAATGAGCAGTTCTTC. This gives the protein CSVTPGQSYNEQFF. The rearrangement joins TRBV29-1 to TRBJ2-1, with 7 bases lining up with TRBD1. Germline V CDR1 and CDR2: SQVTM, ANQGSEA. This CDR3 region has 14 residues. Losses at the gene ends were 6 bases for V and 1 base for J; bases not matched to a gene: 6.

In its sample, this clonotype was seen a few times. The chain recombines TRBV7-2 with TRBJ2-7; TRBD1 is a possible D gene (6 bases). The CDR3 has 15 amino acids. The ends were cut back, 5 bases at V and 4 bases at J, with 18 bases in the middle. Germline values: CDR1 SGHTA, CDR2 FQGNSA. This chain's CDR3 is CASSPSGAPPYEQYF. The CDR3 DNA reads TGTGCCAGCAGCCCTTCAGGGGCGCCTCCTTACGAGCAGTACTTC. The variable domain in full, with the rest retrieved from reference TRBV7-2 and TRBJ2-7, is GAGVSQSPSNKVTEKGKDVELRCDPISGHTALYWYRQSLGQGLEFLIYFQGNSAPDKSGLPSDRFSAERTGGSVSTLTIQRTQQEDSAVYLCASSPSGAPPYEQYFGPGTRLTVT.

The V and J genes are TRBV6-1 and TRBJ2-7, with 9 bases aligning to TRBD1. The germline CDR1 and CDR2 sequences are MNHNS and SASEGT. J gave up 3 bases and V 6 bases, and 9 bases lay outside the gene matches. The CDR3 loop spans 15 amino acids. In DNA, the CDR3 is TGTGCCAGCAGCCCAACCGGGACAGGGATCTACGAGCAGTACTTC. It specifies CASSPTGTGIYEQYF.

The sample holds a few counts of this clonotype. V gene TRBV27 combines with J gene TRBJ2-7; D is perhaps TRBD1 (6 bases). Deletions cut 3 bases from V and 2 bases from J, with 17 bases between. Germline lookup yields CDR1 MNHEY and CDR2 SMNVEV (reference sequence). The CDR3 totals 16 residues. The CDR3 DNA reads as TGTGCCAGCAGTTTCTTCGGACAGCACCAACCCTACGAGCAGTACTTC. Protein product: CASSFFGQHQPYEQYF.

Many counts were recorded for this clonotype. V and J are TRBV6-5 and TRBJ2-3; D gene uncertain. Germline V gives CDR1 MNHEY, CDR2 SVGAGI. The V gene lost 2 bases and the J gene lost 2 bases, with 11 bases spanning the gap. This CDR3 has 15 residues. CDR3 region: CASSYASLDTDTQYF. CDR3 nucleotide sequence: TGTGCCAGCAGTTACGCGAGCCTCGACACAGATACGCAGTATTTT.

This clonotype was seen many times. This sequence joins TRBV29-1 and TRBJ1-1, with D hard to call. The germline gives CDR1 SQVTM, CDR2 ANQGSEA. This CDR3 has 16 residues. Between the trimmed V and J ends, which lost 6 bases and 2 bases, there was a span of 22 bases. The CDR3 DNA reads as TGCAGCGTCCTCGGGGTGCGCTTCAAATCTAACACTGAAGCTTTCTTT. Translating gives CSVLGVRFKSNTEAFF.

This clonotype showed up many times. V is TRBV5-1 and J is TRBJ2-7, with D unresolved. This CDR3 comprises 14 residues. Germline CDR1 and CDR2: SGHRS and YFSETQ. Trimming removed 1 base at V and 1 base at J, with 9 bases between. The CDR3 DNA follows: TGCGCCAGCAGCTTGTTCGGCGGATCCTACGAGCAGTACTTC. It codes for CASSLFGGSYEQYF.

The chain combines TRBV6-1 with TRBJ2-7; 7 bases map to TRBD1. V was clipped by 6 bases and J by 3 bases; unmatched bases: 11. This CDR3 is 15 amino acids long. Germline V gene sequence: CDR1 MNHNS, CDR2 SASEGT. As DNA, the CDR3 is TGTGCCAGCAGGATCTGGACAGGCTCTGACTACGAGCAGTACTTC. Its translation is CASRIWTGSDYEQYF.

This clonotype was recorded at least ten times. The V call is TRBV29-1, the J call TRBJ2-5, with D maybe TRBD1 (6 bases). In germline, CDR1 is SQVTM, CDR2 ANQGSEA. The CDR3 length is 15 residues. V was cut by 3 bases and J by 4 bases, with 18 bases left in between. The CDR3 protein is CSVDIATGPRETQYF. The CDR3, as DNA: TGCAGCGTTGACATAGCGACAGGACCCAGAGAGACCCAGTACTTC. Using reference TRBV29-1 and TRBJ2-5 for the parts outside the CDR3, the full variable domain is SAVISQKPSRDICQRGTSLTIQCQVDSQVTMMFWYRQQPGQSLTLIATANQGSEATYESGFVIDKFPISRPNLTFSTLTVSNMSPEDSSIYLCSVDIATGPRETQYFGPGTRLLVL.

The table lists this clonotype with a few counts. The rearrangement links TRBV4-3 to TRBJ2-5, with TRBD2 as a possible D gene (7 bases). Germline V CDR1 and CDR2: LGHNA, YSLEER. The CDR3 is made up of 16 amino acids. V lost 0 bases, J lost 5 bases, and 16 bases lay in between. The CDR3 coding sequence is TGCGCCAGCAGCCAAGAACGGCGGAGGGGGGGGGAGACCCAGTACTTC. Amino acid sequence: CASSQERRRGGETQYF.

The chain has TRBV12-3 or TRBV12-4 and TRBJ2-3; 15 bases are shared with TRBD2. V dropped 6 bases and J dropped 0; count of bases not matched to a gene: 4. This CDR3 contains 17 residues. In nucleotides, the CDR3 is TGTGCCAGCAGGCGGACTAGCGGGGGGGCTAGCACAGATACGCAGTATTTT. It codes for CASRRTSGGASTDTQYF.

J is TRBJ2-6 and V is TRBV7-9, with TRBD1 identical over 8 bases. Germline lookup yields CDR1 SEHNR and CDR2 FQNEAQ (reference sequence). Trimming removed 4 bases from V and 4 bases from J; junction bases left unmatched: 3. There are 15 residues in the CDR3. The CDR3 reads CASSWTGPGANVLTF. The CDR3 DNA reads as TGTGCCAGCAGCTGGACAGGGCCCGGGGCCAACGTCCTGACTTTC.

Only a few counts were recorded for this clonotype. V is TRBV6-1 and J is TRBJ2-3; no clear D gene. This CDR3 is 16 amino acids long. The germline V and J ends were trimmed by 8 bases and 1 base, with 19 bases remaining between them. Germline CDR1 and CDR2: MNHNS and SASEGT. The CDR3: CASAPGPHPGTDTQYF. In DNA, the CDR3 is TGTGCCAGCGCCCCCGGGCCTCACCCTGGCACAGATACGCAGTATTTT.

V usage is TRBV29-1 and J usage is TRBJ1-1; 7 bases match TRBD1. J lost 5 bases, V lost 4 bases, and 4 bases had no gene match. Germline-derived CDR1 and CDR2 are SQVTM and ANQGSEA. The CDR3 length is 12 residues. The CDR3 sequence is CSVGTGATEAFF. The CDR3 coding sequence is TGCAGCGTTGGTACAGGGGCGACTGAAGCTTTCTTT.

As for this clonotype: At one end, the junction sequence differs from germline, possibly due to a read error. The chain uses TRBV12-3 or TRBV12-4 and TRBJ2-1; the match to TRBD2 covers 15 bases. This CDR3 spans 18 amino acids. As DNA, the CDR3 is TGTGCCCGCAGTATGCCGGGACTAGCGGGGGGACCTTACAATGAGCAGTTCTTC. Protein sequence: CARSMPGLAGGPYNEQFF.

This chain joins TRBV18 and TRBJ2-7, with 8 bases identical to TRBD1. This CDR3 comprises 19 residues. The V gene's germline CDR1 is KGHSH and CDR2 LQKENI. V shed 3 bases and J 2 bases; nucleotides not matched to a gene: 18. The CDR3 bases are TGTGCCAGCTCACCTCTCGGACAGGGACCCAATTTACAAACCTACGAGCAGTACTTC. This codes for CASSPLGQGPNLQTYEQYF.

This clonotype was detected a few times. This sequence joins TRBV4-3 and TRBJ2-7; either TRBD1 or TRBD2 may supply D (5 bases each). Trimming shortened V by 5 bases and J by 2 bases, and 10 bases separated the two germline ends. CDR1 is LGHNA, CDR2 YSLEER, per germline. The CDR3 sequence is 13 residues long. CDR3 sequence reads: CASSMGVTYEQYF. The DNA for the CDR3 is TGCGCCAGCAGCATGGGGGTTACCTACGAGCAGTACTTC.

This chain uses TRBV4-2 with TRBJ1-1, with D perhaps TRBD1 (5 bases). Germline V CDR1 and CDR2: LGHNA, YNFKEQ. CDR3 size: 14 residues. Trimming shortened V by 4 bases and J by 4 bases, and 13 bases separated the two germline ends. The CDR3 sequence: CASSLTTGGTEAFF. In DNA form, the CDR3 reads TGTGCCAGCAGCCTTACAACCGGGGGCACTGAAGCTTTCTTT.

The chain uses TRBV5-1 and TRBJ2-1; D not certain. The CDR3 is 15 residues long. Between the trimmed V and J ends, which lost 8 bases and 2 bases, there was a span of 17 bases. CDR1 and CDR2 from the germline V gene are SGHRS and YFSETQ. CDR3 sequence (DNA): TGCGCCAGTCACAGCTCTCCTTTTACCTACAATGAGCAGTTCTTC. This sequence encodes CASHSSPFTYNEQFF.

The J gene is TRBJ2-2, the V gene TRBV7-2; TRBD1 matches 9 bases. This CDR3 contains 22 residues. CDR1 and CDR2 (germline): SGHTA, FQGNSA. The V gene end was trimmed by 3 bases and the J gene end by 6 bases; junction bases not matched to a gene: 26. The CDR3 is CASSFSTGSGTGTVYPPGELFF. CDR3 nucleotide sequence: TGTGCCAGCAGCTTTTCAACCGGCTCCGGGACAGGGACCGTCTACCCCCCCGGGGAGCTGTTTTTT.

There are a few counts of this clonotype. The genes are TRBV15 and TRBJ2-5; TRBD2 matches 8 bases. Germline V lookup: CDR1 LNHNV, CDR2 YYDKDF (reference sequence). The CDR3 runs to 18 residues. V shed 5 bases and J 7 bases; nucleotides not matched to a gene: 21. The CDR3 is CATSERDHLSGSSGTQYF. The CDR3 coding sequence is TGTGCCACCAGCGAGAGGGATCACCTCAGCGGGAGCTCTGGGACCCAGTACTTC.

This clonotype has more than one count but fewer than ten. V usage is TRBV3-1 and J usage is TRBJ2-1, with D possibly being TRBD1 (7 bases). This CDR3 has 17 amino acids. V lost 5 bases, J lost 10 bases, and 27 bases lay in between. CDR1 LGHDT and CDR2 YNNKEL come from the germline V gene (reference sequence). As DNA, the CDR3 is TGTGCCAGCAGCGGGCGACAGGGACTTGGCAAAGGGTCGGAGCAGTTCTTC. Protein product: CASSGRQGLGKGSEQFF.

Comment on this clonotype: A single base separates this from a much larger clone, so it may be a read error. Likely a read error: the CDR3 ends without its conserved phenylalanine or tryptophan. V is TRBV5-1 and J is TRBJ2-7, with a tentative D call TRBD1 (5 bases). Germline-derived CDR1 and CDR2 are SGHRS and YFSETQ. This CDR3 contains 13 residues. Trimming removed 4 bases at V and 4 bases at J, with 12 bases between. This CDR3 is CASSVDIQYEQYS. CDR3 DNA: TGCGCCAGCAGCGTGGACATTCAGTACGAGCAGTACTCC.